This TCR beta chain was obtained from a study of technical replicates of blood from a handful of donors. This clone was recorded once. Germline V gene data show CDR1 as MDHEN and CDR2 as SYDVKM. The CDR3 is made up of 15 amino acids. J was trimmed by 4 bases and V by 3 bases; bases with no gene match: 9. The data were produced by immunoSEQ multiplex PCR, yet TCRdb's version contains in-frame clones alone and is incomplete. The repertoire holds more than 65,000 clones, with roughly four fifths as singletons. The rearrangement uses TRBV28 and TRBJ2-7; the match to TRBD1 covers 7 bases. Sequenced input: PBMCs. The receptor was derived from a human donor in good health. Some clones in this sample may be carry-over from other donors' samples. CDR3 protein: CASSFDRGPSYEQYF. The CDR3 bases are TGTGCCAGCAGTTTTGATAGGGGGCCGTCGTACGAGCAGTACTTC. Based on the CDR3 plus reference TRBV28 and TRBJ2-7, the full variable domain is DVKVTQSSRYLVKRTGEKVFLECVQDMDHENMFWYRQDPGLGLRLIYFSYDVKMKEKGDIPEGYSVSREKKERFSLILESASTNQTSMYLCASSFDRGPSYEQYFGPGTRLTVT.